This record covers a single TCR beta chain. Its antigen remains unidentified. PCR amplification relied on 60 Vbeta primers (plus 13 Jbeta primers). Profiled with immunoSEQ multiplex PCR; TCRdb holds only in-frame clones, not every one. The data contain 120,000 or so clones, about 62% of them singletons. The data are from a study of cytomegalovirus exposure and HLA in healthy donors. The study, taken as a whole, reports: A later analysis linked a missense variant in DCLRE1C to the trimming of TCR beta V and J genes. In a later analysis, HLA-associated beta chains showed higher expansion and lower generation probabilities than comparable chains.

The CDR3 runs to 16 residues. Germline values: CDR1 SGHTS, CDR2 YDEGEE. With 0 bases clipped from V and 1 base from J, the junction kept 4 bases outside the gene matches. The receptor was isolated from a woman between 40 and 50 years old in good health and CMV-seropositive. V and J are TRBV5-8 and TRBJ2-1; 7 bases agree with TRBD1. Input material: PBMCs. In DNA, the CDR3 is TGTGCCAGCAGCTTGGAGGGCAGGGGGTCCTACAATGAGCAGTTCTTC. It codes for CASSLEGRGSYNEQFF.